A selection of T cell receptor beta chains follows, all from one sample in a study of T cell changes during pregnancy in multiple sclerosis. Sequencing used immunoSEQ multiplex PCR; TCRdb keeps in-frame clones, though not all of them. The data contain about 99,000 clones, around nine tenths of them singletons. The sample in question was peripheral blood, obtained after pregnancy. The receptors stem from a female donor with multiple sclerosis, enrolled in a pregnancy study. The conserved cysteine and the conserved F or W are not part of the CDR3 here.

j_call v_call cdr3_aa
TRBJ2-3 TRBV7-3 ASSPSGGALDTQY
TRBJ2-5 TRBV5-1 ASSLTPTGIQETQY
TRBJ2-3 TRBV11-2 ASSLVGGISTDTQY
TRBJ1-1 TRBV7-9 ASSAFLQGAEAF
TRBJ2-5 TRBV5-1 ASSLAKGAGGSETQY
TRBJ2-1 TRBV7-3 ASSSYPGTRDEQF
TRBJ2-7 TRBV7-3 ASSVSGTYEQY
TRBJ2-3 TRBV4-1 ASSQDLAGGTDTQY
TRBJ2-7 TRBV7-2 ASMRFSSYEQY
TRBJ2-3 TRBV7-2 ASSLLRGRGFTDTQY
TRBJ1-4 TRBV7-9 ASSSTDRSDNEKLF
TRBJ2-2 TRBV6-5 ASSTTGGLTGELF
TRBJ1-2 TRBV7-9 ASSLTGTGRVGYT
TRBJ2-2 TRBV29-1 SVGTGNTGELF
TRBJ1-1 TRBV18 ASSPSRTGMRTGEAF
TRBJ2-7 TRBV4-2 ASSQDKAASSYEQY
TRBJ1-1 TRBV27 ASKTALNTEAF
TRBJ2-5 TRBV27 ASSVRRTRQETQY
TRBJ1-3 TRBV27 ASSLSWASGNTIY
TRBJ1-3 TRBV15 ATSRDRGLSGNTIY
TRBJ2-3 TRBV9 ASSALGETGEFSDTQY
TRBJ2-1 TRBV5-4 ASSLNAGAGNEQF
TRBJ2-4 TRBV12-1 ASSSSGGAAKNIQY
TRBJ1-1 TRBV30 AWIRGLGQAF
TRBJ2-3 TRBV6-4 ASSDGTGDTDTQY
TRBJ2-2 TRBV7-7 ASSPDLRGTGELF
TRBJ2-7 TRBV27 ASSSLLLVHEQY
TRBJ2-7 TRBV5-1 ASSLEPAGATYEQY
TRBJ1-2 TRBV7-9 ASSLGTEYGYT
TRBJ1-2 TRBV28 ASSPGGFGYT
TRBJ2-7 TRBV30 AWSAIQTSGREGWSSYEQY
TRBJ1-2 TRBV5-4 ASSSPGTGSLYGYT
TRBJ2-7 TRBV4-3 ASSQDAPGGPYAVQY
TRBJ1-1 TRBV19 ASSTLARGDTEAF
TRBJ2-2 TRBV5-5 ASSHRTSGSTGELF
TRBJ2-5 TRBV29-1 SVTGQGVMETQY
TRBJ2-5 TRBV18 ASSQDRGETQY
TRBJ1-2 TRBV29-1 SVEEDSPRRVN
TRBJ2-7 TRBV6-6 ASSYAGTYEQY
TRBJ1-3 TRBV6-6 ASSYGGSLGNTIY
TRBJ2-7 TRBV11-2 ASSLGVTVYEQY
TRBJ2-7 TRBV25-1 ASSEFNSRDYEQY
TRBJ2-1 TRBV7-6 ASSLGAGENEQF
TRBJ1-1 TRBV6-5 ASFNRGTEAF
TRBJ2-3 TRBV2 ASMTGGDSTDTQY
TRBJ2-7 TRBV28 ASSPTRLPRGYEQY
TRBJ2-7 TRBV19 ASRPAGMKYEQY
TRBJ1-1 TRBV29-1 SAATGGNTEAF
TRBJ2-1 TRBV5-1 ASSRSGGDEQF